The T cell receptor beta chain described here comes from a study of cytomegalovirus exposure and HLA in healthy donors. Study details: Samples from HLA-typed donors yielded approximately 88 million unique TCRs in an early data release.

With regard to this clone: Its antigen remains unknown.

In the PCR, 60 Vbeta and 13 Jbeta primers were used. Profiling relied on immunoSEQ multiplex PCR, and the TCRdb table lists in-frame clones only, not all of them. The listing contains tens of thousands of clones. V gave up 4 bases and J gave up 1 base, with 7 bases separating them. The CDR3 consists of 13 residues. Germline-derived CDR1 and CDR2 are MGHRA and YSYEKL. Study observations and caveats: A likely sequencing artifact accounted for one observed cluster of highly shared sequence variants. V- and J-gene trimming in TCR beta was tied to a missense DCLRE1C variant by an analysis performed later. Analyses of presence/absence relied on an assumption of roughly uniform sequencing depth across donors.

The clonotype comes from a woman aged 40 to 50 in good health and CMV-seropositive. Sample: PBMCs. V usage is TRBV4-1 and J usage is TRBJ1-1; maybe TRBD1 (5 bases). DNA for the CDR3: TGCGCCAGCAGCCGACAGAAGAACACTGAAGCTTTCTTT. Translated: CASSRQKNTEAFF.